The present entry profiles one T cell receptor beta chain with its context. Its antigen specificity is not known. The record has no base qualities; no much larger clone is one base away. For sequencing of the TCRbeta CDR3 region, genomic DNA was extracted from the sorted cells. The immunoSEQ Assay was used for sequencing of TCRbeta CDR3 regions. Sourced from immuneACCESS, this table was stored by TCRdb with only in-frame sequences that have V and J called. A share of the clones is absent; for the studies checked, an unresolved V gene accounts for under half, and the remainder has no known explanation. This sample holds tens of thousands of clones; approximately 81% were observed only once. The ten largest make up approximately 16% of the sample. The sample belongs to a study of OX40 agonist ivuxolimab in advanced cancers. About the full investigation: Ivuxolimab, which targeted the costimulatory receptor OX40 (CD134), was an agonistic, fully human IgG2 monoclonal antibody. A male proportion of 75% to 85% and a mean age of about 60 years, ranging from roughly 20 to 80, were recorded for the dose-escalation cohort. Of the 50 to 55 dose-escalation patients, hepatocellular carcinoma was present in approximately 20, melanoma in around 15, renal cell carcinoma in 9 and head and neck cancer in 9. Peripheral TCRbeta sequencing aimed to test whether ivuxolimab altered TCR sequence diversity and caused clonal T-cell expansion. The monotherapy dose-escalation portion (N ≈ 55 patients) of the phase I ivuxolimab trial is reported in the paper. Prior anti-PD-1, anti-PD-L1 or anti-CTLA-4 therapy was permitted, and approximately 41% of dose-escalation patients had received checkpoint inhibitors. Intravenous ivuxolimab was administered to patients every 2 weeks at six dose levels: 0.01, 0.1, 0.3, 1.5, 3 and 10 mg/kg. Partial responses occurred in three dose-escalation patients, of whom one had hepatocellular carcinoma and two had cutaneous melanoma.

V gives up 2 bases and J gives up 6 bases, and the segment between their germline ends measures 16 bases. CDR1 and CDR2, looked up from the germline V gene, are SGHTA and FQGTGA. Including the terminal cysteine and phenylalanine, the CDR3 comprises 15 residues. Solely the CDR3 DNA is kept, with 45 bases framed from the first base. The trial excluded patients who had a history of autoimmune disease or who were on systemic immunosuppression. In every dose cohort, peripheral blood was drawn for TCR sequencing at baseline, cycle 4 day 1, and cycle 7 day 1. Samples were obtained from an open-label, multicenter, first-in-human phase I dose-escalation trial of ivuxolimab. Adults with locally advanced or metastatic head and neck squamous cell, hepatocellular, melanoma or renal cell carcinoma were enrolled in the trial. Before TCR sequencing, CD4+ T cells and CD8+ T cells were sorted from peripheral blood as separate populations.

Findings and caveats that apply to the study as a whole: In partial responders in the 0.1-3.0 mg/kg groups, normalized peripheral clonal expansion was found to be among the lowest, especially among CD8+ T cells. After ivuxolimab, expanded clones were on average more numerous among CD8+ T cells than among CD4+ T cells. Low levels of normalized T-cell clonal expansion were also seen in some patients who did not respond. At doses from 0.1 to 3.0 mg/kg, clonal expansion was seen in both CD4+ and CD8+ blood T cells between baseline and week 6. The antigen specificity of the peripheral T cells that underwent clonal expansion was not determined.

The chain is made from TRBV7-3 and TRBJ1-1, with TRBD1 as a weak D call on 5 bases. The sequence was collected from an adult with an advanced solid tumor such as melanoma, head and neck, liver or kidney cancer. This material consisted of CD4+ or CD8+ T cells sorted from blood, taken in a trial of the OX40 agonist ivuxolimab. The nucleotide sequence is TGTGCCAGCAGCTTAGTAGGCGGGGGGTTAGCTGAAGCTTTCTTT. It is translated as CASSLVGGGLAEAFF.